Described below is a single TCR beta chain sequence and its context. Antigen: not known. The sample belongs to a study of blood T cells in healthy people across ages. The study's findings and limits: The long-lived group displayed more naive CD4+ cells, plus higher diversity, than the aged donors did.

Germline-derived CDR1 and CDR2 are WSHSY and SAAADI. The ends were cut back, 2 bases at V and 0 bases at J, with 8 bases in the middle. The CDR3 has 15 amino acids. A sample-barcoded 5' primer and a J-beta primer mix were used in a second PCR of roughly 7 to 11 cycles. Template switching added a 12-random-nucleotide identifier to every cDNA molecule. Each CDR3 protein is one row after TCRdb ran MiXCR on the 5' RACE reads. The data hold fewer than 600,000 distinct CDR3 sequences, with about a quarter observed a single time. The authors isolated at least 7 million PBMCs per sample. A further study also used this sample, focusing on T cells of mothers and their children. That work states: Pairs that are related and pairs that are unrelated have TCR recombination output shaped similarly by thymic selection.

Material for sequencing was blood. This receptor was taken from a boy between 2 and 10 years old in good health. This chain joins TRBV10-2 and TRBJ2-1; a possible D gene is TRBD2 (5 bases). CDR3 in amino acids: CASSEEGVSYNEQFF. Here the CDR3 DNA reads TGCGCCAGCAGTGAGGAGGGTGTCTCCTACAATGAGCAGTTCTTC.